Following are 5 T cell receptor beta chains from one sample sequenced in a study of tumor-infiltrating lymphocytes in primary liver carcinoma. cDNA specific to TCR beta was made from approximately 0.55 ug of total RNA, with a constant-region primer employed for priming. Employing slightly modified ARM-PCR, three nested multiplex PCR rounds were run, and these gave rise to the TCR beta libraries. It was with TRBV1-TRBV30 forward primers and a C-beta reverse primer that the first two PCR rounds were run, at about 9 cycles each. Each CDR3 protein is one row after TCRdb ran MiXCR on the multiplex PCR reads. Here the sample spans some 120,000 distinct CDR3 sequences, around 62% being singletons. The approximately 17-34 mg bulk tissue piece was not sorted before simultaneous RNA and DNA extraction. The sample taken for sequencing was liver tumor tissue from sampling region 1. Subset described: tumor region T1, superior pole. These receptors were taken from an older woman with primary liver carcinoma and hepatitis B virus infection.

The V call is TRBV9, the J call TRBJ1-3; TRBD1 might be the D (5 bases). CDR1 is SGDLS, CDR2 YYNGEE, per germline. The CDR3 covers 15 residues. V was trimmed by 3 bases and J by 1 base, leaving 11 bases between them. CDR3 coding DNA: TGTGCCAGCAGCGCCGCCGGGGGGTCTGGAAACACCATATATTTT. Protein sequence: CASSAAGGSGNTIYF. The variable domain in full, with the rest retrieved from reference TRBV9 and TRBJ1-3, is DSGVTQTPKHLITATGQRVTLRCSPRSGDLSVYWYQQSLDQGLQFLIQYYNGEERAKGNILERFSAQQFPDLHSELNLSSLELGDSALYFCASSAAGGSGNTIYFGEGSWLTVV.

A remark on this clonotype: Compared with germline, one end of the junction differs, possibly owing to a read error. The chain has TRBV6-5 and TRBJ2-7; a possible D gene is TRBD1 (5 bases). This CDR3 is 13 amino acids long. Germline V gene lookup returns CDR1 MNHEY and CDR2 SVGAGI. Here the CDR3 DNA reads TGTGCCTGCACTCAGGACACCGGCTACGAGCAGTATTTC. This translates into CACTQDTGYEQYF.

The table lists this clonotype with many counts. The rearrangement links TRBV6-1 to TRBJ2-7; TRBD1 agrees at 9 bases. CDR1 and CDR2 from the germline V gene are MNHNS and SASEGT. The CDR3 runs 15 residues. The V and J ends lost 1 base and 0 bases, in that order; junction bases with no gene match: 1. This chain's CDR3 is CASSEGTGDSYEQYF. Here the CDR3 DNA reads TGTGCCAGCAGTGAAGGGACAGGGGACTCCTACGAGCAGTACTTC.

This clonotype was observed at least ten times. V and J are TRBV7-8 and TRBJ1-4; D call uncertain. The CDR3 contains 14 residues. CDR1 is SGHVS and CDR2 is FQNEAQ in the germline V gene. The V end was cut by 4 bases, the J end by 5 bases, with 11 bases between. The CDR3 loop reads CASSSPRLNEKLFF. CDR3 nucleotide sequence: TGTGCCAGCAGCTCCCCGAGGCTCAATGAAAAACTGTTTTTT.

The chain couples TRBV12-3 or TRBV12-4 to TRBJ2-5, with D tentatively TRBD1 (6 bases). Trimming shortened V by 7 bases and J by 1 base, and 10 bases separated the two germline ends. This CDR3 contains 13 residues. CDR3 DNA: TGTGCCAGCAACCGGACAGTCCAAGAGACCCAGTACTTC. Its translation: CASNRTVQETQYF.